The 23 T cell receptor beta chains below were found in one sample sequenced in a study of blood T cell repertoires in COVID-19. Measured with immunoSEQ multiplex PCR; TCRdb has only the in-frame clones, and not every one. The repertoire holds 250,000 to 300,000 clones, with roughly 90% as singletons. Sequencing was carried out using PBMCs or T cells enriched from blood (not recorded which). These receptors were taken from a woman aged 30 to 39 who had recovered from COVID-19.

The chain carries TRBV5-1 and TRBJ2-3; 8 positions agree with TRBD1. The CDR3 spans 17 residues. V gave up 7 bases and J gave up 2 bases; unmatched junction bases: 15. Germline V CDR1 and CDR2: SGHRS, YFSETQ. The CDR3, as DNA: TGCGCCAGCCAAGCCTTAAGCGCAGGGGGCTTCACAGATACGCAGTATTTT. It codes for CASQALSAGGFTDTQYF.

The V and J genes are TRBV15 and TRBJ1-2; 8 bases agree with TRBD1. The V and J ends lost 1 base and 4 bases, in that order; junction bases with no gene match: 5. Per the germline V gene, CDR1 is LNHNV and CDR2 is YYDKDF (reference sequence). This CDR3 contains 15 residues. For the CDR3, the DNA is TGTGCCACCAGCAGAGGGCGGGACAGGACCTATGGCTACACCTTC. Protein: CATSRGRDRTYGYTF.

The chain joins TRBV7-8 to TRBJ2-7, with a tentative D call TRBD2 (6 bases). This CDR3 comprises 16 residues. Germline CDR1 reads SGHVS; CDR2 reads FQNEAQ. With 1 base removed from V and 0 bases from J, the gap between germline ends came to 13 bases. The CDR3: CASSLVNLALSYEQYF. The CDR3 DNA reads as TGTGCCAGCAGCTTAGTGAACCTAGCGCTCTCCTACGAGCAGTACTTC.

The rearrangement links TRBV5-8 to TRBJ2-7; a weak D match, TRBD1 (6 bases). This CDR3 contains 13 residues. CDR1 is SGHTS and CDR2 is YDEGEE in the germline V gene. Between the trimmed V and J ends, which lost 2 bases and 4 bases, there was a span of 10 bases. The CDR3 protein is CASSFQGSYEQYF. CDR3 DNA sequence: TGTGCCAGCAGCTTCCAGGGGTCATACGAGCAGTACTTC. The full variable domain, completed using reference TRBV5-8 and TRBJ2-7, is EAGVTQSPTHLIKTRGQQATLRCSPISGHTSVYWYQQALGLGLQFLLWYDEGEERNRGNFPPRFSGRQFPNYSSELNVNALELEDSALYLCASSFQGSYEQYFGPGTRLTVT.

This rearrangement joins TRBV5-6 to TRBJ2-5; TRBD2 matches 8 bases. CDR1 SGHDT and CDR2 YYEEEE come from the germline V gene. Trimming at V came to 4 bases and at J to 3 bases, leaving 8 bases not matched to a gene. There are 15 residues in the CDR3. As DNA, the CDR3 is TGTGCCAGCAGCACCATAGCGGGGCCAAAAGAGACCCAGTACTTC. This translates into CASSTIAGPKETQYF.

The genes are TRBV2 and TRBJ2-3, with D possibly matching TRBD1 (6 bases). The CDR3 runs to 11 residues. Trimming pared 10 bases from V and 5 bases from J, leaving 10 bases between. Germline CDR1 and CDR2: SNHLY and FYNNEI. The CDR3 protein is CATQGKDTQYF. The CDR3 coding sequence is TGTGCCACGCAGGGGAAAGATACGCAGTATTTT.

The gene calls are TRBV18 and TRBJ1-5; D ambiguous. CDR3 length: 12 amino acids. Germline-derived CDR1 and CDR2 are KGHSH and LQKENI. Trimming pared 4 bases from V and 5 bases from J, leaving 6 bases between. This CDR3 is CASSHRDQPQHF. The CDR3, as DNA: TGTGCCAGCTCACACAGAGATCAGCCCCAGCATTTT.

The rearrangement links TRBV24-1 to TRBJ1-5, with TRBD1 matching over 8 bases. The length of the CDR3 is 15 residues. Germline CDR1 reads KGHDR; CDR2 reads SFDVKD. V gave up 5 bases and J gave up 5 bases; unmatched junction bases: 7. For the CDR3, the DNA is TGTGCCACCAGTGGGACAGGGTCAAGGGATCAGCCCCAGCATTTT. Amino acid sequence: CATSGTGSRDQPQHF.

This chain links TRBV9 with TRBJ2-7; 7 bases align to TRBD2. This CDR3 has 14 residues. With V trimmed by 2 bases and J by 2 bases, 4 bases remained unmatched. Germline assignment: CDR1 SGDLS and CDR2 YYNGEE. The CDR3 region has the DNA TGTGCCAGCAGCGTCGCGGGGGAAACCTACGAGCAGTACTTC. It yields the protein CASSVAGETYEQYF.

The chain recombines TRBV24-1 with TRBJ2-7, with 8 bases lining up with TRBD1. Unmatched junction bases numbered 4, after V lost 4 bases and J lost 6 bases. Germline V gives CDR1 KGHDR, CDR2 SFDVKD. The CDR3 has 13 residues. The CDR3 region is CATSDQDRAEQYF. CDR3 sequence (DNA): TGTGCCACCAGTGACCAGGACAGGGCCGAGCAGTACTTC.

The CDR3 here is CASSQVWRNSNQPQHF. The CDR3 DNA follows: TGCGCCAGCAGCCAAGTGTGGAGGAATAGCAATCAGCCCCAGCATTTT. The gene calls are TRBV4-3 and TRBJ1-5, with D unclear. The ends were cut back, 1 base at V and 0 bases at J, with 10 bases in the middle. This CDR3 spans 16 amino acids. The germline V gene encodes CDR1 LGHNA and CDR2 YSLEER.

The chain has TRBV2 and TRBJ1-2; possibly TRBD1 for D (5 bases). This CDR3 contains 12 residues. Germline values: CDR1 SNHLY, CDR2 FYNNEI. Trimming cost V 6 bases and J 2 bases, with 7 bases left between them. DNA of the CDR3: TGTGCCAGCAGAGGGGTCAACTATGGCTACACCTTC. Translating gives CASRGVNYGYTF. Drawing the rest from reference TRBV2 and TRBJ1-2, the complete variable domain is EPEVTQTPSHQVTQMGQEVILRCVPISNHLYFYWYRQILGQKVEFLVSFYNNEISEKSEIFDDQFSVERPDGSNFTLKIRSTKLEDSAMYFCASRGVNYGYTFGSGTRLTVV.

The chain uses TRBV5-4 and TRBJ2-1; 11 nucleotides agree with TRBD2. V trimming: 3 bases; J trimming: 4 bases; junction bases outside the gene matches: 0. The CDR3 consists of 14 residues. Germline CDR1 and CDR2: SGHNT and YYREEE (reference sequence). The CDR3 loop reads CASSSSGGYNEQFF. The CDR3 DNA is TGTGCCAGCAGCTCTAGCGGGGGGTACAATGAGCAGTTCTTC.

The chain uses TRBV7-9 and TRBJ2-5; 10 bases are shared with TRBD2. The CDR3 is 16 amino acids. CDR1 and CDR2 from the germline V gene are SEHNR and FQNEAQ (reference sequence). V was pared by 2 bases and J by 1 base, with 4 bases of the junction left unmatched. The CDR3 DNA reads as TGTGCCAGCAGCTTATCGACTAGCGGGTCCCAAGAGACCCAGTACTTC. It is translated as CASSLSTSGSQETQYF.

The chain has TRBV7-9 and TRBJ1-1; 10 bases match TRBD1. This CDR3 contains 16 residues. Per the germline V gene, CDR1 is SEHNR and CDR2 is FQNEAQ (reference sequence). J lost 5 bases, V lost 4 bases, and 10 bases had no gene match. CDR3 bases: TGTGCCAGCAGCTCATCCGGGACAGGGGATTTGACTGAAGCTTTCTTT. Protein sequence: CASSSSGTGDLTEAFF.

V and J are TRBV27 and TRBJ2-7; 7 bases are shared with TRBD1. With 11 bases clipped from V and 2 bases from J, the junction kept 9 bases outside the gene matches. The CDR3 totals 13 residues. The V gene's germline CDR1 is MNHEY and CDR2 SMNVEV (reference sequence). The CDR3 nucleotides read TGTGCCGTAAGGGGACAGCGGCCCTACGAGCAGTACTTC. The encoded protein is CAVRGQRPYEQYF.

The V and J genes are TRBV28 and TRBJ2-1, with 12 bases aligning to TRBD2. CDR1 MDHEN and CDR2 SYDVKM come from the germline V gene. Germline trimming cut 1 base from V and 5 bases from J; bases unmatched to any gene: 9. The CDR3 consists of 18 residues. This chain's CDR3 is CASSLLGPGLAGHNEQFF. The CDR3 nucleotides are TGTGCCAGCAGTTTATTGGGACCGGGACTAGCGGGCCACAATGAGCAGTTCTTC.

The rearrangement links TRBV5-1 to TRBJ2-1, with D maybe TRBD2 (5 bases). Germline V lookup: CDR1 SGHRS, CDR2 YFSETQ. The CDR3 consists of 13 residues. V lost 1 base and J 6 bases, leaving 8 bases between the germline ends. The CDR3 sequence is CASSLTSLNEQFF. CDR3 DNA sequence: TGCGCCAGCAGCTTGACTAGTCTCAATGAGCAGTTCTTC. The whole variable domain, remainder taken from reference TRBV5-1 and TRBJ2-1, is KAGVTQTPRYLIKTRGQQVTLSCSPISGHRSVSWYQQTPGQGLQFLFEYFSETQRNKGNFPGRFSGRQFSNSRSEMNVSTLELGDSALYLCASSLTSLNEQFFGPGTRLTVL.

CDR3 residues: CASSSHPLETQYF. CDR3 coding DNA: TGTGCCAGCAGCTCCCACCCACTAGAGACCCAGTACTTC. The chain joins TRBV7-3 to TRBJ2-5; D remains ambiguous. Trimming left V 4 bases short and J 4 bases short, with 10 bases between. CDR3 length: 13 residues. Germline V CDR1 and CDR2: SGHTA, FQGTGA.

This clone was detected only once. The CDR3 sequence: CASSIARAGSNQPQHF. The CDR3 bases are TGTGCCAGTAGTATAGCTAGGGCAGGGAGCAATCAGCCCCAGCATTTT. The chain combines TRBV19 with TRBJ1-5; possibly TRBD1 for D (5 bases). CDR1 LNHDA and CDR2 SQIVND come from the germline V gene (reference sequence). CDR3 length: 16 amino acids. Trimming took 1 base from V and 1 from J, leaving 11 bases between them.

This clone was recorded once. The chain is built from TRBV7-9 and TRBJ1-5, with D tentatively TRBD1 (5 bases). V was clipped by 4 bases and J by 1 base, with 11 bases between them. The CDR3 covers 15 residues. Germline V gene sequence: CDR1 SEHNR, CDR2 FQNEAQ (reference sequence). In DNA, the CDR3 is TGTGCCAGCAGCTCTGTAGGGGAAAGCAATCAGCCCCAGCATTTT. This encodes CASSSVGESNQPQHF.

This clone came up once. The chain links TRBV24-1 to TRBJ1-5; the match to TRBD1 covers 7 bases. Germline CDR1 reads KGHDR; CDR2 reads SFDVKD. CDR3 length equals 15 residues. V gave up 2 bases and J gave up 5 bases; unmatched junction bases: 5. The CDR3 DNA reads as TGTGCCACCAGTGATTCCGGGACAGCAGATCAGCCCCAGCATTTT. It encodes CATSDSGTADQPQHF.

This chain connects TRBV7-3 to TRBJ1-2, with a possible D match to TRBD1 (5 bases). Germline CDR1 SGHTA, CDR2 FQGTGA. The CDR3 runs to 15 residues. V was shortened by 5 bases and J by 7 bases, with 20 bases between the two germline ends. The CDR3 protein is CASSPDSSALGGYTF. Written as DNA, the CDR3 is TGTGCCAGCAGCCCCGACAGCTCCGCATTAGGTGGCTACACCTTC.